The 18 T cell receptor beta chains in this list originate from one sample, sequenced in a study of blood T cell repertoires in COVID-19. Method: immunoSEQ multiplex PCR; TCRdb's copy keeps in-frame clones and lacks some. Of about 190,000 clones listed, 75% to 85% were seen once; the top ten hold about a sixth. Sequencing input: PBMCs or T cells enriched from blood (not recorded which). The source is a woman in her forties or fifties with acute COVID-19.

The rearrangement uses TRBV19 and TRBJ1-1; 7 bases are a match to TRBD1. Germline-derived CDR1 and CDR2 are LNHDA and SQIVND (reference sequence). V dropped 9 bases and J dropped 1; count of bases not matched to a gene: 17. The CDR3 has 17 amino acids. DNA for the CDR3: TGTGCCAGCAATACTCGCGATTGGACAGGCGGGAACACTGAAGCTTTCTTT. As protein: CASNTRDWTGGNTEAFF.

The chain is built from TRBV7-9 and TRBJ2-5; the D gene is possibly TRBD1 (6 bases). Trimming pared 1 base from V and 5 bases from J, leaving 17 bases between. The CDR3 is 16 amino acids. Germline CDR1 reads SEHNR; CDR2 reads FQNEAQ (reference sequence). The CDR3 sequence is CASSLEVGATGETQYF. The CDR3 DNA is TGTGCCAGCAGCTTAGAGGTGGGGGCCACCGGGGAGACCCAGTACTTC. The full variable domain, rest sourced from reference TRBV7-9 and TRBJ2-5, is DTGVSQNPRHKITKRGQNVTFRCDPISEHNRLYWYRQTLGQGPEFLTYFQNEAQLEKSRLLSDRFSAERPKGSFSTLEIQRTEQGDSAMYLCASSLEVGATGETQYFGPGTRLLVL.

The genes are TRBV24-1 and TRBJ2-3, with 13 bases fitting TRBD2. The germline gives CDR1 KGHDR, CDR2 SFDVKD. Trimming cost V 9 bases and J 4 bases; bases outside gene matches: 9. The CDR3 length is 16 residues. CDR3 nucleotide sequence: TGTGCCACCCAAGGGACTAGCGGGGTGAGGGCAGATACGCAGTATTTT. It is translated as CATQGTSGVRADTQYF.

This chain links TRBV5-1 with TRBJ1-1; no firm D call. Germline assignment: CDR1 SGHRS and CDR2 YFSETQ. The CDR3 has 16 amino acids. V was trimmed by 4 bases and J by 0 bases, leaving 16 bases between them. CDR3 sequence (DNA): TGCGCCAGCAGCGACACCCCCCGGGGAATGAACACTGAAGCTTTCTTT. It yields the protein CASSDTPRGMNTEAFF.

The chain employs TRBV4-2 and TRBJ2-3; 10 bases are a match to TRBD2. V was clipped by 4 bases and J by 5 bases; unmatched bases: 9. The CDR3 extends over 16 amino acids. Germline V CDR1 and CDR2: LGHNA, YNFKEQ. Here the CDR3 reads CASSLEKLAGLDTQYF. The DNA of the CDR3 is TGTGCCAGCAGCCTGGAAAAACTAGCGGGGCTAGATACGCAGTATTTT.

This rearrangement joins TRBV19 to TRBJ1-1; D unclear. V shed 2 bases and J shed 7 bases, with 8 bases lying between them. Germline loops: CDR1 LNHDA, CDR2 SQIVND (reference sequence). The CDR3 sequence is 12 residues long. The CDR3 DNA sequence: TGTGCCAGTAGTATATTCCGGGGTGAAGCTTTCTTT. Its protein is CASSIFRGEAFF. Filled out from reference TRBV19 and TRBJ1-1, the complete variable domain reads DGGITQSPKYLFRKEGQNVTLSCEQNLNHDAMYWYRQDPGQGLRLIYYSQIVNDFQKGDIAEGYSVSREKKESFPLTVTSAQKNPTAFYLCASSIFRGEAFFGQGTRLTVV.

This clone has only one observation. This chain connects TRBV24-1 to TRBJ1-5; the D gene is possibly TRBD1 (5 bases). CDR3 size: 13 residues. The germline CDR1 and CDR2 sequences are KGHDR and SFDVKD. The V and J ends lost 4 bases and 4 bases respectively, with 7 bases between them. The CDR3 here is CATSEGQNQPQHF. The CDR3 nucleotides read TGTGCCACCAGTGAGGGGCAAAATCAGCCCCAGCATTTT.

J is TRBJ1-2 and V is TRBV27; D might be TRBD1 (6 bases). The germline V and J ends were trimmed by 6 bases and 9 bases, with 23 bases remaining between them. The CDR3 spans 15 residues. CDR1 MNHEY and CDR2 SMNVEV come from the germline V gene (reference sequence). CDR3 in amino acids: CASSLRPLQGVSYTF. Here the CDR3 DNA reads TGTGCCAGCAGCCTTCGGCCCCTACAGGGCGTGAGCTACACCTTC.

The chain recombines TRBV4-3 with TRBJ2-5, with a tentative D call TRBD2 (5 bases). V lost 0 bases and J 1 base, leaving 9 bases between the germline ends. Germline assignment: CDR1 LGHNA and CDR2 YSLEER. This CDR3 has 15 residues. CDR3 in DNA: TGCGCCAGCAGCCAAGAGAGGGCTCCCCAAGAGACCCAGTACTTC. This translates into CASSQERAPQETQYF.

The chain uses TRBV18 and TRBJ2-3; 7 bases align to TRBD1. CDR3 size: 14 residues. The V gene's germline CDR1 is KGHSH and CDR2 LQKENI. With V trimmed by 6 bases and J by 0 bases, 3 bases remained unmatched. The CDR3 DNA is TGTGCCAGCTCCCCGGGACAGAGCACAGATACGCAGTATTTT. Encoded protein: CASSPGQSTDTQYF. The full variable domain, its missing parts supplied by reference TRBV18 and TRBJ2-3, is NAGVMQNPRHLVRRRGQEARLRCSPMKGHSHVYWYRQLPEEGLKFMVYLQKENIIDESGMPKERFSAEFPKEGPSILRIQQVVRGDSAAYFCASSPGQSTDTQYFGPGTRLTVL.

The rearrangement uses TRBV11-3 and TRBJ1-3; D may be TRBD1 (5 bases). Trimming stripped 5 bases from V and 8 bases from J, with 16 bases between. Germline-derived CDR1 and CDR2 are SGHNT and YENEEA. The CDR3 length is 14 residues. The CDR3 DNA sequence: TGTGCCAGCAGCCAAGGAGGGGTCGGTGACACCATATATTTT. It codes for CASSQGGVGDTIYF.

V is TRBV6-5 and J is TRBJ2-7; 10 bases match TRBD1. V gave up 7 bases and J gave up 1 base; unmatched junction bases: 7. The CDR3 runs to 15 residues. Germline V gene data show CDR1 as MNHEY and CDR2 as SVGAGI. The CDR3 loop is CASTPDRGWSYEQYV. The CDR3 nucleotides read TGTGCCAGCACCCCGGACAGGGGGTGGTCCTACGAGCAGTACGTC.

This clone appeared a single time. J is TRBJ2-2 and V is TRBV19; perhaps TRBD2 as D (5 bases). The CDR3 consists of 14 residues. With 6 bases removed from V and 4 bases from J, the gap between germline ends came to 12 bases. Germline V CDR1 and CDR2: LNHDA, SQIVND (reference sequence). CDR3 sequence: CASRRSGTTGELFF. The CDR3 bases are TGTGCCAGTAGGCGGAGCGGAACCACCGGGGAGCTGTTTTTT.

The rearrangement links TRBV11-2 to TRBJ2-5; 12 bases map to TRBD2. The CDR3 contains 14 residues. Per germline, CDR1 SGHAT and CDR2 FQNNGV. V was clipped by 8 bases and J by 4 bases; unmatched bases: 5. The CDR3 reads CASSRLAGVETQYF. CDR3 in DNA: TGTGCCAGCTCGAGACTAGCGGGGGTAGAGACCCAGTACTTC.

The J gene is TRBJ1-1, the V gene TRBV5-1; weak D call: TRBD1 (5 bases). The CDR3 has 16 amino acids. Germline CDR1 SGHRS, CDR2 YFSETQ. The V end was cut by 7 bases, the J end by 0 bases, with 19 bases between. In nucleotides, the CDR3 is TGCGCCAGCTTGCCCCAGGGAGGGGAACTGAACACTGAAGCTTTCTTT. Its translation is CASLPQGGELNTEAFF.

In this sample, this clone turned up once. The chain has TRBV5-5 and TRBJ1-5; the match to TRBD1 covers 7 bases. This CDR3 region has 15 residues. J gave up 5 bases and V 4 bases, and 9 bases lay outside the gene matches. Germline V gene sequence: CDR1 SGHKS, CDR2 YYEKEE (reference sequence). The CDR3 here is CASSGLQGSDQPQHF. DNA for the CDR3: TGTGCCAGCAGCGGATTACAGGGGTCAGATCAGCCCCAGCATTTT.

This clone showed up just once. The rearrangement joins TRBV29-1 to TRBJ1-2; perhaps TRBD1 as D (6 bases). CDR1 SQVTM and CDR2 ANQGSEA come from the germline V gene. There are 15 residues in the CDR3. The V end was cut by 0 bases, the J end by 8 bases, with 19 bases between. The CDR3 region is CSVEDLAGAIDGYTF. As DNA, the CDR3 is TGCAGCGTTGAAGATCTCGCAGGGGCGATCGACGGCTACACCTTC.

This clone was observed a handful of times. J is TRBJ2-1 and V is TRBV5-1, with 9 bases that match TRBD1. The V gene end was trimmed by 0 bases and the J gene end by 6 bases; junction bases not matched to a gene: 1. The V gene's germline CDR1 is SGHRS and CDR2 YFSETQ. There are 14 residues in the CDR3. CDR3 nucleotide sequence: TGCGCCAGCAGCTTGGGGGACAGGGTCAATGAGCAGTTCTTC. Protein: CASSLGDRVNEQFF.